This TCR beta chain was sequenced for a study of T cell changes during pregnancy in multiple sclerosis. Only in-frame clones appear in the TCRdb table, and some are missing; sequencing was by immunoSEQ multiplex PCR. The profile shows some 75,000 clones, around 96% of them singletons. This CDR3 is 15 amino acids long. Germline V gene sequence: CDR1 MGHRA, CDR2 YSYEKL. The starting material was peripheral blood, obtained in the second trimester of pregnancy. This receptor was identified in a female donor with multiple sclerosis, enrolled in a pregnancy study. The chain has TRBV4-1 and TRBJ2-5; TRBD2 might be the D (6 bases). The J call is uncertain, as TRBJ2-7 better fits the DNA end. CDR3 in amino acids: CASSQDSGRPREQYF. In DNA, the CDR3 is TGCGCCAGCAGCCAAGACTCGGGGAGGCCGCGCGAGCAGTACTTC.